This TCR beta chain was profiled in a study of cytomegalovirus exposure and HLA in healthy donors. Study-wide results and limits: A missense DCLRE1C variant was associated with V- and J-gene trimming of TCR beta chains in a later analysis, and an independent cohort replicated the association. Analyzed later, most CMV-associated TCR beta chains appeared HLA-restricted. Reports indicated that the classifier achieved high specificity and sensitivity in diagnosing cytomegalovirus status.

Turning to this clone: Its antigen is undetermined.

Amplification used 60 Vbeta primers and 13 Jbeta primers. Original analysis: About 10 million of 75 million to 85 million unique TCR beta chains were shared, per a later count. Profiling relied on immunoSEQ multiplex PCR, and the TCRdb table lists in-frame clones only, not all of them. That table supplies the V and J calls and clone size; D and trimming were determined from the DNA. The table records 130,000 to 150,000 clones, 60% to 85% of them present only once. This TCR came from a man aged 18 to 30 in good health and CMV-seronegative. The specimen was PBMCs.

The CDR3 sequence: CASSLQGVSGSDPDTQYF. The CDR3 DNA reads TGTGCCAGCAGTTTACAGGGGGTTAGCGGGAGTGACCCAGATACGCAGTATTTT. The rearrangement uses TRBV28 and TRBJ2-3; TRBD2 aligns across 9 bases. Looked up from germline, CDR1 is MDHEN and CDR2 is SYDVKM. The CDR3 runs to 18 residues. The V and J ends lost 2 bases and 4 bases, in that order; junction bases with no gene match: 13.